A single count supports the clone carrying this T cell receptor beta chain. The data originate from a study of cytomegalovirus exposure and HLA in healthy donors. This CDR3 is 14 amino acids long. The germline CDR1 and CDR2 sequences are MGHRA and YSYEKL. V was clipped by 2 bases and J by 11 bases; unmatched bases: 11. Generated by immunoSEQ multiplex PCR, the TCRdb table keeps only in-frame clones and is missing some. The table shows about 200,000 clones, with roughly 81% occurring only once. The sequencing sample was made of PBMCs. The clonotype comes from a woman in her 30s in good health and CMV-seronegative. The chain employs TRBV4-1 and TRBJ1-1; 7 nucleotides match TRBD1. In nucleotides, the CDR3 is TGCGCCAGCAGCCAACGAACAGGGGCTGGAGAGGCTTTCTTT. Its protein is CASSQRTGAGEAFF.